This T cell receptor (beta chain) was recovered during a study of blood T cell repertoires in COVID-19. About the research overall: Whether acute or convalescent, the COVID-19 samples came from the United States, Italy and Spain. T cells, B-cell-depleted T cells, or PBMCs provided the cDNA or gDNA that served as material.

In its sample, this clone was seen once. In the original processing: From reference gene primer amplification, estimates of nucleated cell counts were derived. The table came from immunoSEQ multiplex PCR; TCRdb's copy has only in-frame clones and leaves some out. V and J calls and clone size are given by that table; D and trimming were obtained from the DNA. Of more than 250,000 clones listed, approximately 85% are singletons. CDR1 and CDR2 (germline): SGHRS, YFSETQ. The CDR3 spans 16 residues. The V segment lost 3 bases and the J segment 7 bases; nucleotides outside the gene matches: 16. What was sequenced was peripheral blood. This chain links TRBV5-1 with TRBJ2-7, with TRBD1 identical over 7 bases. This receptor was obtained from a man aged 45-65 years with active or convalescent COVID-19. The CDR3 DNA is TGCGCCAGCAGCTCCCCGACCGGACAGGCTCGCTCAGAGCAGTACTTC. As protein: CASSSPTGQARSEQYF.